This T cell receptor (beta chain) derives from a study of blood T cell repertoires in COVID-19. Study as a whole: Acute and convalescent COVID-19 specimens originated in the United States, Italy and Spain.

Points on this clone: This specimen includes other DNA sequences encoding the same CDR3.

V gave up 1 base and J gave up 1 base; unmatched junction bases: 3. Germline V lookup: CDR1 SGHVS, CDR2 FQNEAQ. This CDR3 comprises 15 residues. Patients at the Seattle site were enrolled during active infection and followed longitudinally. Sequencing used immunoSEQ multiplex PCR; TCRdb keeps in-frame clones, though not all of them. The data contain about half a million clones, nearly 90% of them singletons. The clonotype originates from a man aged 18 to 30 with COVID-19, enrolled during active disease. Sequencing was carried out using peripheral blood. The chain uses TRBV7-8 and TRBJ1-1; 7 bases fit TRBD1. CDR3 region: CASSLGRGRNTEAFF. CDR3 coding DNA: TGTGCCAGCAGCTTAGGCAGGGGGAGGAACACTGAAGCTTTCTTT. Full variable domain (missing parts from reference TRBV7-8 and TRBJ1-1): GAGVSQSPRYKVAKRGQDVALRCDPISGHVSLFWYQQALGQGPEFLTYFQNEAQLDKSGLPSDRFFAERPEGSVSTLKIQRTQQEDSAVYLCASSLGRGRNTEAFFGQGTRLTVV.